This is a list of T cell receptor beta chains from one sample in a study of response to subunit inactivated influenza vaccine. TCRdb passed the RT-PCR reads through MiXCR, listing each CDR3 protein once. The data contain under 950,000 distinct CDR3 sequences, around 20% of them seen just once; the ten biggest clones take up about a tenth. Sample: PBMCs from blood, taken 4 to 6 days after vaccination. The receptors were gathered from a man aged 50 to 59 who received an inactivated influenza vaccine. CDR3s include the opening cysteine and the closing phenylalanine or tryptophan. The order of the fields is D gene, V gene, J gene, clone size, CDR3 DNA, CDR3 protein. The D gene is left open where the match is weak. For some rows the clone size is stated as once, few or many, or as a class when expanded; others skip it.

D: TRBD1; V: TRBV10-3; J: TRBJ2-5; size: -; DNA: TGTGCCATCAGTGGGACAGGGGGTGAAGAGACCCAGTACTTC; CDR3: CAISGTGGEETQYF
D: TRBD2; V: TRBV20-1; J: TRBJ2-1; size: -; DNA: TGCAGTGCTAGAGGAGACGCGGGAGTTGTCAATGAGCAGTTCTTC; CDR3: CSARGDAGVVNEQFF
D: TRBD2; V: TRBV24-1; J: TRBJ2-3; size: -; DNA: TGTGCCACCAGTGAGACTAGCGGCACAGATACGCAGTATTTT; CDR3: CATSETSGTDTQYF
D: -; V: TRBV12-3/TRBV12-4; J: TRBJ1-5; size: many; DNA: TGTGCCAGCAGCTCAGGGGCGAGGCAGCCCCAGCATTTT; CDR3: CASSSGARQPQHF
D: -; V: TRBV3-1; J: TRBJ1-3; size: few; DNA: TGTGCCAGCAGCGGACGACAGAGCTCTGGAAACACCATATATTTT; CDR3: CASSGRQSSGNTIYF
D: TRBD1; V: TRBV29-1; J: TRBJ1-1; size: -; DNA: TGCAGCGTATGGACAGGCTGGAACACTGAAGCTTTCTTT; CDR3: CSVWTGWNTEAFF
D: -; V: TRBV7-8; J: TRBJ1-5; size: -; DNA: TGTGCCAGCAGCTTAGAGGTGTGGGGGGCATCGAGCAATCAGCCCCAGCATTTT; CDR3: CASSLEVWGASSNQPQHF
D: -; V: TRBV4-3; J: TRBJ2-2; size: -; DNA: TGCGCCAGCAGCCAAGATTCCAGGGTAGGCCGGCACGGGGAGCTGTTTTTT; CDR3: CASSQDSRVGRHGELFF
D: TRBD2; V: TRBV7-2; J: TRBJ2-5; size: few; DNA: TGTGCCAGCAGCTTAGTGAGCGGGAGGGCTGGGACCCAGTACTTC; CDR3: CASSLVSGRAGTQYF
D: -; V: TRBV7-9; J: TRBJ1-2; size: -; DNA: TGTGCCAGCAGCTTAGAGAGGAGGTCAGACTATGGCTACACCTTC; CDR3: CASSLERRSDYGYTF
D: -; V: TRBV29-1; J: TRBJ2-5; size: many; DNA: TGCAGCGTTCATAGTTTTGGACCCCCGAACCAAGAGACCCAGTACTTC; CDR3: CSVHSFGPPNQETQYF
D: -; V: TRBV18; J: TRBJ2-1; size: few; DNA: TGTGCCAGCTCACCACGTATGCCGGACAGACAAAACAATGAGCAGTTCTTC; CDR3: CASSPRMPDRQNNEQFF
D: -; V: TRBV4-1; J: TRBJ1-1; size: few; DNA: TGCGCCAGCAGCCAAGGGTGGGGAGGGAACACTGAAGCTTTCTTT; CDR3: CASSQGWGGNTEAFF
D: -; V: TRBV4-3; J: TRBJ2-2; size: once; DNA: TGCGCCAGCAGCCAAGATGGGGGTTCCACCGGGGAGCTGTTTTTT; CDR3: CASSQDGGSTGELFF
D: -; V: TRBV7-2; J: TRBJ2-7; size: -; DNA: TGTGCCAGCAGCGCTTCACACACCTCGCAGTACTTC; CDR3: CASSASHTSQYF
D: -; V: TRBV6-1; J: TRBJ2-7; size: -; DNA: TGTGCCAGCAGCAAGCAGCCGGGGTACTACGAGCAGTACTTC; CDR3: CASSKQPGYYEQYF
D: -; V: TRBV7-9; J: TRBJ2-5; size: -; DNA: TGTGCCAGCAGCTTACTGACCGTAGAGGAGACCCAGTACTTC; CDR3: CASSLLTVEETQYF
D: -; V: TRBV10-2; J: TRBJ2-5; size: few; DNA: TGCGCCAGCAGTGAGTTGGCCACCCAAACCCAGTACTTC; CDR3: CASSELATQTQYF
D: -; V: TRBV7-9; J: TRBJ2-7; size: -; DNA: TGTGCCAGCAGCTTTGGGTCAGTAGACGAGCAGTACTTC; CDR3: CASSFGSVDEQYF
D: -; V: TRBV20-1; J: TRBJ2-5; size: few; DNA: TGCAGTGAAAAGGCGTCAGGGCGAGAGACCCAGTACTTC; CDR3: CSEKASGRETQYF
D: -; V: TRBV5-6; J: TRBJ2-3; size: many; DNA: -; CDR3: CASSPLNRLHLQYF
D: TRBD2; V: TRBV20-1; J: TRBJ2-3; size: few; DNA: TGCAGTGAGGGGATAAGTAGCGGGACCACAGATACGCAGTATTTT; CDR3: CSEGISSGTTDTQYF
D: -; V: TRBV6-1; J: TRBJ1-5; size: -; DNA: TGTGCCAGCACGGCAGGGCTTAATCAGCCCCAGCATTTT; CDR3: CASTAGLNQPQHF
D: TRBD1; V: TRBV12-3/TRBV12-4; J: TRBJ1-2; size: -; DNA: TGTGCCAGCAGTACGCTTGAGGGGGCTGGTGGCTACACCTTC; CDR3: CASSTLEGAGGYTF
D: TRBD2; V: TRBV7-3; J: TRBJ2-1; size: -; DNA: TGTGCCAGCAGCCTTCGACTAGCGGGGTTGGATGAGCAGTTCTTC; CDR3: CASSLRLAGLDEQFF
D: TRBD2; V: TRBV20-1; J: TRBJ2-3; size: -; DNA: TGCAGTGCTAGAGGGCAGTCTAGCGGGAGTTTATTAATTTACGATACGCAGTATTTT; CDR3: CSARGQSSGSLLIYDTQYF
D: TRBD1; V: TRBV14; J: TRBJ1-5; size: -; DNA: TGTGCCAGCAGCCAAGAGCTCCGGGACAGATGCAATCAGCCCCAGCATTTT; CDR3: CASSQELRDRCNQPQHF
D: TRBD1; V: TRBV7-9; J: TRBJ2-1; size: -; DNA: TGTGCCAGCAGCCCCGGACAGGGTGCTCACGATGAGCAGTTCTTC; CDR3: CASSPGQGAHDEQFF
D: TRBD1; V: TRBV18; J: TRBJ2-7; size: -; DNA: TGTGCCAGCTCACTATCCGACAGGGTCTACGAGCAGTACTTC; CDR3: CASSLSDRVYEQYF
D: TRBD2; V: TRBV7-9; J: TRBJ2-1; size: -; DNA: TGTGCCAGCAGCTTTCGCCCCGGGACTAGCGCCAGTAATGAGCAGTTCTTC; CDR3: CASSFRPGTSASNEQFF
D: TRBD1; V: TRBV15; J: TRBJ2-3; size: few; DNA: TGTGCCACCAGCGGAGGGACAGGGGTTAGCACAGATACGCAGTATTTT; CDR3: CATSGGTGVSTDTQYF
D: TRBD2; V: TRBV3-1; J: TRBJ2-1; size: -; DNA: TGTGCCAGCGGAGGGAGGGGCCGTGAGCAGTTCTTC; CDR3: CASGGRGREQFF
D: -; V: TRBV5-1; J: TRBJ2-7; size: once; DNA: TGCGCCAGCAGCGAGCAGGGGACGGGATCCTACGAGCAGTACTTC; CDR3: CASSEQGTGSYEQYF
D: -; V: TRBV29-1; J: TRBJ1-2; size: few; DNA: TGCAGCGTTAATTGGGTTATGGGCTACACCTTC; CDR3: CSVNWVMGYTF
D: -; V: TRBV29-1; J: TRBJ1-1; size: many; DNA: TGCAGCGTTGTCAGGACCCTGAACACTGAAGCTTTCTTT; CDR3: CSVVRTLNTEAFF
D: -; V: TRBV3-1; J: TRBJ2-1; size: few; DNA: TGTGCCAGCAGCCAGAATCGACAGGAAGAGCAGTTCTTC; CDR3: CASSQNRQEEQFF
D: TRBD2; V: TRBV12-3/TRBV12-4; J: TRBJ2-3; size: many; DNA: TGTGCCAGCAGCCGACTAGCGGGGAGCACAGATACGCAGTATTTT; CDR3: CASSRLAGSTDTQYF
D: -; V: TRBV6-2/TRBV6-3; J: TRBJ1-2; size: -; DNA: TGTGCCAGCAGTTACTCGAGACAGGCAATCTATGGCTACACCTTC; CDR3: CASSYSRQAIYGYTF
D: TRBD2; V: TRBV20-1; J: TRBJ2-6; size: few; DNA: TGCAGTGCTAAAGCGGGGAACTCTGGGGCCAACGTCCTGACTTTC; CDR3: CSAKAGNSGANVLTF
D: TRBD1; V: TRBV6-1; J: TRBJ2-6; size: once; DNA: TGTGCCAGCAGTGGATGGACAGGGAACGGGGCCAACGTCCTGACTTTC; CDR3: CASSGWTGNGANVLTF
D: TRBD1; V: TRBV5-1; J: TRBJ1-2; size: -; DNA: TGCGCCAGCAGCATCGGACAGGGGGACTATGGCTACACCTTC; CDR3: CASSIGQGDYGYTF
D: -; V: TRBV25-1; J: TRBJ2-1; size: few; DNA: TGTGCCAGCAGTGAAATTGGGCCTAGCTCCTACAATGAGCAGTTCTTC; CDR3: CASSEIGPSSYNEQFF
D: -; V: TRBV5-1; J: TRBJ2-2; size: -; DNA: TGCGCCAGCAGCTTGGGAGGGGACATCAACACCGGGGAGCTGTTTTTT; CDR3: CASSLGGDINTGELFF
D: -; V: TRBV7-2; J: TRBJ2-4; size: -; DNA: TGTGCCAGCAGCTTAGCAACTGGAAACATTCAGTACTTC; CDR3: CASSLATGNIQYF
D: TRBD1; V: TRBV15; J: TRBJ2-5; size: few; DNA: TGTGCCACCAGCAGGGCCGGACAGGGAGTAGAGACCCAGTACTTC; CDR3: CATSRAGQGVETQYF
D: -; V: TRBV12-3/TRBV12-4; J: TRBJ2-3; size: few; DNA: TGTGCCAGCAGTCACCGGGACGCAGATACGCAGTATTTT; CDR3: CASSHRDADTQYF
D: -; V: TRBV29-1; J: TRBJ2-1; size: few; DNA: TGCAGCGTTGAAGATCCGGGGACCAACGGGCTCAATGAGCAGTTCTTC; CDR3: CSVEDPGTNGLNEQFF
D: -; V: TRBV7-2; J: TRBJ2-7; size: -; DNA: TGTGCCAGCAGCTTACAAGGGCGGGGATCCTACGAGCAGTACTTC; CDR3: CASSLQGRGSYEQYF
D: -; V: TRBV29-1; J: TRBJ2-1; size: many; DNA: TGCAGCGTCTTTAGCGGCTCCTACAATGAGCAGTTCTTC; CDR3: CSVFSGSYNEQFF
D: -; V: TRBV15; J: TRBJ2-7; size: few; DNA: TGTGCCACCAGCAGAGATACTGGGGGTAGCTACGAGCAGTACTTC; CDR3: CATSRDTGGSYEQYF
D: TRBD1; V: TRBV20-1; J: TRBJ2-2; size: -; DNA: TGCAGTGCTGGCCAGATAGGGGGCAGGGGGAACACCGGGGAGCTGTTTTTT; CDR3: CSAGQIGGRGNTGELFF
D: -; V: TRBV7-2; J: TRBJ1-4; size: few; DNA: TGTGCCAGCAGAACACCAGGGGCGGGAGAAAAACTGTTTTTT; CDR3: CASRTPGAGEKLFF
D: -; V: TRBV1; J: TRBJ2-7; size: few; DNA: TGCACCAGCAGCCAGGAGCGGGAGGGCGGCTACGAGCAGTACTTC; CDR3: CTSSQEREGGYEQYF
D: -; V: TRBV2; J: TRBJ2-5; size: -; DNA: TGTGCCAGCAGTACCCGTGGGCTGGGGACCCAGTACTTC; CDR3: CASSTRGLGTQYF
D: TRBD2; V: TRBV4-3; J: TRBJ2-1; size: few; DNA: TGCGCCAGCAGCCAACAACTAGCGGGAGCCTACAATGAGCAGTTCTTC; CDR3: CASSQQLAGAYNEQFF
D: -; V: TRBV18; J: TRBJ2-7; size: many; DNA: TGTGCCAGCTCACCAGTAGACTACGAGCAGTACTTC; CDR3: CASSPVDYEQYF